The 9 T cell receptor beta chains below were found in one sample sequenced in a study of vaccination effects on CD4 cells after COVID-19. Pools of viral peptides were used by the ViraFEST assay to expand antigen-specific CD4+ T cells ahead of sequencing. Investigators separated out CD4+ T cells once around nine days of culture had passed. Neither prior SARS-CoV-2 infection nor positive nucleocapsid antibodies were present in the vaccine recipients. Their antigens remain unidentified. Repertoires were generated with immunoSEQ multiplex PCR, while TCRdb's copy carries only in-frame clones and drops some. The data hold some 41,000 clones, with roughly four fifths observed a single time. This sample comprised CD4+ T cells from PBMCs cultured with SARS-CoV-2 spike peptides, obtained before COVID-19 vaccination. The receptors stem from a human donor who received a COVID-19 vaccine.

The table lists this clone with a count of one. The chain is built from TRBV6-1 and TRBJ2-1, with D tentatively TRBD1 or TRBD2 (5 bases each). V lost 3 bases and J 12 bases, leaving 21 bases between the germline ends. Germline-derived CDR1 and CDR2 are MNHNS and SASEGT. This CDR3 has 15 amino acids. CDR3 DNA: TGTGCCAGCAGTGACAGGGACGGCCTGGGGAAAGTGCAGTTCTTC. Protein: CASSDRDGLGKVQFF.

This clone was seen only once. The V gene is TRBV2, the J gene TRBJ2-1, with D perhaps TRBD1 (6 bases). The V end was cut by 6 bases, the J end by 6 bases, with 12 bases between. Germline assignment: CDR1 SNHLY and CDR2 FYNNEI. This CDR3 comprises 13 residues. The CDR3 here is CASSPQGFNEQFF. The CDR3 nucleotides read TGTGCCAGCAGCCCACAGGGTTTCAATGAGCAGTTCTTC.

J is TRBJ1-6 and V is TRBV5-1; 8 positions agree with TRBD1. With V trimmed by 2 bases and J by 10 bases, 5 bases remained unmatched. Germline CDR1 reads SGHRS; CDR2 reads YFSETQ. This CDR3 comprises 14 residues. In DNA form, the CDR3 reads TGCGCCAGCAGCTTAGGACAGGGCGTCTCACCCCTCCACTTT. As protein: CASSLGQGVSPLHF. Variable domain in full (rest from reference TRBV5-1 and TRBJ1-6): KAGVTQTPRYLIKTRGQQVTLSCSPISGHRSVSWYQQTPGQGLQFLFEYFSETQRNKGNFPGRFSGRQFSNSRSEMNVSTLELGDSALYLCASSLGQGVSPLHFGNGTRLTVT.

The V call is TRBV6-6, the J call TRBJ2-2, with TRBD2 as a possible D gene (5 bases). The CDR3 length is 13 residues. Deletions cut 4 bases from V and 7 bases from J, with 10 bases between. Germline CDR1 and CDR2: MNHNY and SVGAGI (reference sequence). The CDR3 protein is CASSWRSGGELFF. The CDR3, as DNA: TGTGCCAGCAGTTGGAGGAGTGGCGGGGAGCTGTTTTTT.

The chain recombines TRBV2 with TRBJ1-2; D remains ambiguous. The CDR3 length is 12 residues. Germline CDR1 and CDR2: SNHLY and FYNNEI. The V end was cut by 6 bases, the J end by 4 bases, with 9 bases between. CDR3: CASRTWGYGYTF. CDR3 coding DNA: TGTGCCAGCAGGACGTGGGGCTATGGCTACACCTTC.

This clone was found once. The chain uses TRBV7-3 and TRBJ2-5; either TRBD1 or TRBD2 may supply D (5 bases each). Germline V gives CDR1 SGHTA, CDR2 FQGTGA. V shed 5 bases and J shed 7 bases, with 14 bases lying between them. CDR3 length: 13 amino acids. The CDR3 here is CASSPGRMGTQYF. Here the CDR3 DNA reads TGTGCCAGCAGCCCGGGACGAATGGGGACCCAGTACTTC. The complete variable domain, with remaining parts taken from reference TRBV7-3 and TRBJ2-5, reads GAGVSQTPSNKVTEKGKYVELRCDPISGHTALYWYRQSLGQGPEFLIYFQGTGAADDSGLPNDRFFAVRPEGSVSTLKIQRTERGDSAVYLCASSPGRMGTQYFGPGTRLLVL.

The chain has TRBV18 and TRBJ1-2, with 12 nucleotides matching TRBD1. The CDR3 consists of 15 residues. After removal of 6 bases from V and 4 bases from J, the junction contained 6 bases not matched to a gene. Germline V gene data show CDR1 as KGHSH and CDR2 as LQKENI. CDR3 protein: CASSRDRGQSYGYTF. Written as DNA, the CDR3 is TGTGCCAGCTCGCGGGACAGGGGGCAATCCTATGGCTACACCTTC.

The rearrangement uses TRBV4-1 and TRBJ2-3; TRBD1 is a possible D gene (5 bases). The germline gives CDR1 MGHRA, CDR2 YSYEKL. The CDR3 totals 15 residues. V was shortened by 4 bases and J by 6 bases, with 17 bases between the two germline ends. CDR3 region: CASSRRQTPEDTQYF. CDR3 nucleotides: TGCGCCAGCAGCCGGAGACAGACCCCAGAGGATACGCAGTATTTT.

The chain employs TRBV14 and TRBJ1-4; TRBD1 matches 7 bases. Losses at the gene ends were 4 bases for V and 7 bases for J; bases not matched to a gene: 9. The CDR3 runs 15 residues. In germline, CDR1 is SGHDN, CDR2 FVKESK. The CDR3 DNA reads TGTGCCAGCAGCCGTAACAGGGGAATTGCTGAAAAACTGTTTTTT. Amino acid sequence: CASSRNRGIAEKLFF. Combining the CDR3 with reference TRBV14 and TRBJ1-4 gives the whole variable domain EAGVTQFPSHSVIEKGQTVTLRCDPISGHDNLYWYRRVMGKEIKFLLHFVKESKQDESGMPNNRFLAERTGGTYSTLKVQPAELEDSGVYFCASSRNRGIAEKLFFGSGTQLSVL.